The sequence of this T cell receptor (beta chain) was determined in a study of cytomegalovirus exposure and HLA in healthy donors. Whole-study findings and limits: Altogether, 150 or so TCR beta chains were recorded as cytomegalovirus-associated.

Method: immunoSEQ multiplex PCR; TCRdb's copy keeps in-frame clones and lacks some. The sample shows 150,000 to 200,000 clones, roughly 86% of them seen only once. Only a few counts were recorded for this clone. Its antigen is not identified. V was pared by 4 bases and J by 2 bases, with 3 bases of the junction left unmatched. This CDR3 contains 16 residues. CDR1 is LGHNA, CDR2 YNFKEQ, per germline. The material sequenced was PBMCs. This TCR was recovered from a woman aged 18-29 years in good health and CMV-seronegative. The chain employs TRBV4-2 and TRBJ2-1; 12 bases align to TRBD2. The CDR3 bases are TGTGCCAGCAGCCCGACTAGCGGGAGCCCCTACAATGAGCAGTTCTTC. Its protein is CASSPTSGSPYNEQFF.